The 20 T cell receptor beta chains below come from one sample, sequenced in a study of CD8 T cells in ankylosing spondylitis. General study findings and limits: A TCR beta motif made of under 10 highly homologous variants seemed typical of ankylosing spondylitis blood.

These TCRs' antigens remain unknown. TCRdb analysed the 5' RACE reads with MiXCR anew, one entry per CDR3 protein. The table lists 450,000 to 550,000 distinct CDR3 sequences, roughly 5% of them singletons, with around 3.6% in the top ten. The sample comprised blood, either unsorted or a sorted T cell fraction (not recorded which). The origin of the receptors is a male donor with ankylosing spondylitis.

Many counts were recorded for this clonotype. The chain couples TRBV5-1 to TRBJ1-2; possible D gene TRBD1, 5 bases. V lost 5 bases and J 7 bases, leaving 21 bases between the germline ends. Germline values: CDR1 SGHRS, CDR2 YFSETQ. CDR3 length: 15 amino acids. The chain's CDR3 is CASSSVTGASSGYTF. The DNA of the CDR3 is TGCGCCAGCAGTTCAGTGACTGGGGCATCATCTGGCTACACCTTC.

This clonotype came up a few times. This chain joins TRBV7-9 and TRBJ2-7; 9 nucleotides match TRBD1. Trimming cost V 5 bases and J 6 bases; bases outside gene matches: 11. The CDR3 covers 15 residues. Germline loops: CDR1 SEHNR, CDR2 FQNEAQ (reference sequence). CDR3 sequence reads: CASSLTTGGRGEQYF. CDR3 sequence (DNA): TGTGCCAGCAGCCTAACGACAGGGGGTAGGGGCGAGCAGTACTTC.

This clonotype was observed many times. This sequence joins TRBV20-1 and TRBJ1-3; no reliable D call. CDR3 length: 14 residues. The germline V gene has CDR1 DFQATT and CDR2 SNEGSKA (reference sequence). Deletions cut 6 bases from V and 0 bases from J, with 12 bases between. This CDR3 reads CSAEDARSGNTIYF. CDR3 bases: TGCAGTGCCGAGGACGCGCGCTCTGGAAACACCATATATTTT.

The CDR3 DNA is TGCGCCAGCAGCCAAGTTCAACTCCAGGGGATAACCTACGAGCAGTACTTC. Encoded protein: CASSQVQLQGITYEQYF. The rearrangement joins TRBV4-1 to TRBJ2-7, with D perhaps TRBD1 (6 bases). The germline V gene has CDR1 MGHRA and CDR2 YSYEKL. The length of the CDR3 is 17 residues. Trimming pared 1 base from V and 2 bases from J, leaving 18 bases between.

The table lists this clonotype with many counts. This chain connects TRBV20-1 to TRBJ1-2; 12 bases agree with TRBD1. The CDR3 totals 14 residues. CDR1 DFQATT and CDR2 SNEGSKA come from the germline V gene (reference sequence). After removal of 3 bases from V and 6 bases from J, the junction contained 5 bases not matched to a gene. The CDR3 protein is CSASKRDRGHGYTF. DNA of the CDR3: TGCAGTGCTAGTAAAAGGGACAGGGGGCATGGCTACACCTTC.

This clonotype was counted at least ten times. The chain employs TRBV12-3 or TRBV12-4 and TRBJ1-4, with D maybe TRBD1 (6 bases). V gave up 4 bases and J gave up 3 bases, with 9 bases separating them. This CDR3 has 14 residues. CDR3 residues: CASSYRVANEKLFF. The CDR3, as DNA: TGTGCCAGCAGTTACAGGGTGGCTAATGAAAAACTGTTTTTT.

The table lists this clonotype with many counts. V usage is TRBV20-1 and J usage is TRBJ1-6, with D maybe TRBD1 (6 bases). The CDR3 loop spans 17 amino acids. The germline V gene has CDR1 DFQATT and CDR2 SNEGSKA (reference sequence). Trimming took 2 bases from V and 2 from J, leaving 16 bases between them. The CDR3 sequence is CSARPSRGFTYNSPLHF. In DNA form, the CDR3 reads TGCAGTGCTAGACCCTCCAGGGGTTTCACCTATAATTCACCCCTCCACTTT.

This clonotype has ten or more counts. The chain is built from TRBV20-1 and TRBJ2-7; D is possibly TRBD1 or TRBD2 (6 bases each). The CDR3 is 14 amino acids. Germline V lookup: CDR1 DFQATT, CDR2 SNEGSKA (reference sequence). Trimming took off 3 bases at V and 0 bases at J, with 12 bases between the two ends. This chain's CDR3 is CSARKGGRSYEQYF. CDR3 in DNA: TGCAGTGCTAGGAAGGGGGGCCGCTCCTACGAGCAGTACTTC.

This clonotype showed up just a few times. The chain links TRBV28 to TRBJ2-5; D possibly matches TRBD1 or TRBD2 (5 bases each). CDR3 length: 18 residues. Germline-derived CDR1 and CDR2 are MDHEN and SYDVKM. V dropped 5 bases and J dropped 0 bases, with 22 bases sitting between them. The CDR3 loop is CASSQGTNVGPYQETQYF. Written as DNA, the CDR3 is TGTGCCAGCAGTCAAGGAACTAATGTGGGACCGTACCAAGAGACCCAGTACTTC.

This clonotype was counted many times. The gene calls are TRBV10-3 and TRBJ1-6; weak D call: TRBD1 (6 bases). The germline V gene has CDR1 ENHRY and CDR2 SYGVKD. Trimming removed 0 bases at V and 0 bases at J, with 9 bases between. The CDR3 is 17 amino acids. CDR3 sequence (DNA): TGTGCCATCAGTGAGTCGGAGGACAGCTCCTATAATTCACCCCTCCACTTT. This gives the protein CAISESEDSSYNSPLHF.

This clonotype was seen ten or more times. The chain is built from TRBV5-6 and TRBJ2-7, with D unresolved. V dropped 2 bases and J dropped 4 bases, with 16 bases sitting between them. The CDR3 consists of 15 residues. CDR1 SGHDT and CDR2 YYEEEE come from the germline V gene. As DNA, the CDR3 is TGTGCCAGCAGCTTTATTTGGGATGTCGCTTACGAGCAGTACTTC. It yields the protein CASSFIWDVAYEQYF.

In this sample, this clonotype turned up many times. The V call is TRBV4-3, the J call TRBJ1-3, with TRBD1 matching 8 bases. Germline assignment: CDR1 LGHNA and CDR2 YSLEER. The CDR3 sequence is 16 residues long. The V gene end was trimmed by 1 base and the J gene end by 4 bases; junction bases not matched to a gene: 6. The CDR3 loop is CASSQGQGLIGNTIYF. The CDR3, as DNA: TGCGCCAGCAGCCAAGGACAGGGGTTAATAGGAAACACCATATATTTT.

The chain uses TRBV11-2 and TRBJ1-1, with 12 bases fitting TRBD1. With 1 base clipped from V and 11 bases from J, the junction kept 8 bases outside the gene matches. The CDR3 has 15 residues. The V gene's germline CDR1 is SGHAT and CDR2 FQNNGV. The CDR3 is CASSLGPGQGAGAFF. CDR3 bases: TGTGCCAGCAGCTTAGGTCCGGGACAGGGGGCCGGGGCTTTCTTT. The variable domain in full, with the rest retrieved from reference TRBV11-2 and TRBJ1-1, is EAGVAQSPRYKIIEKRQSVAFWCNPISGHATLYWYQQILGQGPKLLIQFQNNGVVDDSQLPKDRFSAERLKGVDSTLKIQPAKLEDSAVYLCASSLGPGQGAGAFFGQGTRLTVV.

This clonotype was seen a few times. The rearrangement uses TRBV11-1 and TRBJ2-6; a possible D gene is TRBD2 (5 bases). Germline CDR1 reads SGHAT; CDR2 reads FQDESV (reference sequence). Deletions cut 2 bases from V and 0 bases from J, with 14 bases between. CDR3 length: 18 residues. CDR3 DNA: TGTGCCAGCAGCTTAAAGGACCTAGCTTACTCTGGGGCCAACGTCCTGACTTTC. This gives the protein CASSLKDLAYSGANVLTF.

This clonotype has at least ten counts. The chain is built from TRBV20-1 and TRBJ2-5, with D possibly TRBD2 on 5 matching bases. V lost 3 bases, J lost 4 bases, and 12 bases lay in between. CDR3 length: 13 residues. CDR1 is DFQATT and CDR2 is SNEGSKA in the germline V gene (reference sequence). CDR3 DNA sequence: TGCAGTGCTAGCATAAGTCTAGCAGAGACCCAGTACTTC. It is translated as CSASISLAETQYF.

This clonotype was seen ten or more times. The genes are TRBV6-6 and TRBJ1-4; D ambiguous. Between the trimmed V and J ends, which lost 8 bases and 8 bases, there was a span of 9 bases. CDR1 MNHNY and CDR2 SVGAGI come from the germline V gene (reference sequence). The CDR3 loop spans 11 amino acids. The CDR3 sequence: CASSGGEKLFF. In DNA, the CDR3 is TGTGCCAGCTCGGGTGGGGAAAAACTGTTTTTT.

This clonotype has just a few counts. The chain employs TRBV4-3 and TRBJ2-7, with D tentatively TRBD1 or TRBD2 (5 bases each). Germline V lookup: CDR1 LGHNA, CDR2 YSLEER. The V end was cut by 1 base, the J end by 8 bases, with 21 bases between. The CDR3 is 16 residues long. CDR3 protein: CASSQGSPSGPTKQYF. CDR3 bases: TGCGCCAGCAGCCAAGGTTCCCCGTCGGGGCCTACCAAGCAGTACTTC.

This clonotype was found many times. The chain employs TRBV5-1 and TRBJ1-2; maybe TRBD1 (5 bases). V shed 5 bases and J shed 3 bases, with 14 bases lying between them. The CDR3 runs 14 residues. The germline V gene encodes CDR1 SGHRS and CDR2 YFSETQ. The CDR3 DNA follows: TGCGCCAGCAGAAAAACAGGTACGGACTATGGCTACACCTTC. The encoded protein is CASRKTGTDYGYTF.

This chain uses TRBV6-1 with TRBJ2-6, with no clear D. V lost 9 bases, J lost 0 bases, and 12 bases lay in between. Germline V CDR1 and CDR2: MNHNS, SASEGT. The CDR3 totals 15 residues. The CDR3 nucleotides read TGTGCCAGTTTGGGATTCGGCTCTGGGGCCAACGTCCTGACTTTC. As protein: CASLGFGSGANVLTF.

This clonotype has a count of ten or more. V is TRBV5-1 and J is TRBJ2-7; D is perhaps TRBD1 or TRBD2 (5 bases each). The germline V gene encodes CDR1 SGHRS and CDR2 YFSETQ. The germline V and J ends were trimmed by 2 bases and 5 bases, with 14 bases remaining between them. The CDR3 has 14 amino acids. The CDR3 loop reads CASSFIRARDEQYF. CDR3 DNA: TGCGCCAGCAGCTTCATCAGGGCGAGGGACGAGCAGTACTTC.